This passage covers 29 T cell receptor beta chains from one sample sequenced in a study of blood T cell repertoires in COVID-19. Profiling relied on immunoSEQ multiplex PCR, and the TCRdb table lists in-frame clones only, not all of them. In the table there are 150,000 to 200,000 clones, 60% to 85% of which are singletons. The sample consisted of peripheral blood. The receptors stem from a man aged 65 to 85 with acute or convalescent COVID-19.

V gene TRBV9 combines with J gene TRBJ2-2; possible D gene TRBD1, 6 bases. V was shortened by 5 bases and J by 0 bases, with 14 bases between the two germline ends. The CDR3 spans 16 residues. Germline V gives CDR1 SGDLS, CDR2 YYNGEE. The CDR3 region is CASRASGQPNTGELFF. CDR3 sequence (DNA): TGTGCCAGCAGAGCAAGCGGACAGCCGAACACCGGGGAGCTGTTTTTT.

The chain uses TRBV7-9 and TRBJ2-1; 7 bases are shared with TRBD2. V lost 10 bases, J lost 6 bases, and 9 bases stayed unmatched. Germline values: CDR1 SEHNR, CDR2 FQNEAQ (reference sequence). The CDR3 runs to 13 residues. CDR3 DNA sequence: TGTGCCAACTCGGGGGGAGCCGGCAATGAGCAGTTCTTC. Translated: CANSGGAGNEQFF.

The chain links TRBV7-9 to TRBJ2-7; D possibly corresponds to TRBD1 (6 bases). The V gene's germline CDR1 is SEHNR and CDR2 FQNEAQ (reference sequence). The V end was cut by 2 bases, the J end by 4 bases, with 9 bases between. This CDR3 region has 13 residues. CDR3 in DNA: TGTGCCAGCAGCTTAATCGGACAGTACGAGCAGTACTTC. Protein: CASSLIGQYEQYF.

The CDR3 protein is CASSQLGTDNEQFF. The DNA of the CDR3 is TGTGCCAGCAGCCAACTCGGGACAGACAATGAGCAGTTCTTC. The chain recombines TRBV3-1 (or the pseudogene TRBV3-2) with TRBJ2-1; 7 nucleotides align to TRBD1. The ends lost 2 bases at V and 5 bases at J; junction bases unmatched: 3. The CDR3 length is 14 residues. From germline, CDR1 is LGHDT and CDR2 YNNKEL (reference sequence).

On this clone: The same CDR3 also results from other DNA sequences found in this sample. The chain is built from TRBV5-1 and TRBJ1-3; 9 bases fit TRBD1. The CDR3 loop spans 15 amino acids. After removal of 2 bases from V and 2 bases from J, the junction contained 2 bases not matched to a gene. Germline values: CDR1 SGHRS, CDR2 YFSETQ. CDR3 sequence: CASSFGQGTGNTIYF. The CDR3 nucleotides are TGCGCCAGCAGCTTCGGACAGGGGACTGGAAACACCATATATTTT.

The chain couples TRBV6-2 or TRBV6-3 to TRBJ2-1; perhaps TRBD2 as D (5 bases). V lost 1 base and J lost 7, with 5 bases in between. Germline loops: CDR1 MNHEY, CDR2 SVGEGT. The CDR3 is made up of 12 amino acids. CDR3 DNA sequence: TGTGCCAGCAGTTACTGGGAGAATGAGCAGTTCTTC. It codes for CASSYWENEQFF.

This chain joins TRBV5-1 and TRBJ1-2; D unclear. Germline CDR1 and CDR2: SGHRS and YFSETQ. The length of the CDR3 is 14 residues. Deletions cut 4 bases from V and 0 bases from J, with 10 bases between. Here the CDR3 reads CASSITDPNYGYTF. CDR3 in DNA: TGCGCCAGCAGCATAACAGACCCTAACTATGGCTACACCTTC.

This chain connects TRBV6-2 or TRBV6-3 to TRBJ2-3; 13 bases match TRBD2. V lost 5 bases, J lost 2 bases, and 13 bases stayed unmatched. CDR1 is MNHEY and CDR2 is SVGEGT in the germline V gene. The CDR3 sequence is 19 residues long. The CDR3 reads CASSKQPGLAGIYTDTQYF. CDR3 sequence (DNA): TGTGCCAGCAGTAAACAACCGGGACTAGCGGGAATTTACACAGATACGCAGTATTTT.

The DNA for the CDR3 is TGTGCCAGCAGCCCTAACAGCCTCGGGGGTTCCGGGGAGCTGTTTTTT. This sequence encodes CASSPNSLGGSGELFF. The chain has TRBV7-2 and TRBJ2-2; TRBD2 might be the D (6 bases). This CDR3 is 16 amino acids long. Per the germline V gene, CDR1 is SGHTA and CDR2 is FQGNSA. Trimming removed 5 bases from V and 6 bases from J, with 19 bases in between.

The V gene is TRBV4-1, the J gene TRBJ2-1; 8 bases fit TRBD1. This CDR3 region has 15 residues. Germline CDR1 and CDR2: MGHRA and YSYEKL. After removal of 3 bases from V and 10 bases from J, the junction contained 11 bases not matched to a gene. CDR3 sequence (DNA): TGCGCCAGCAGCCAGACTTGGGGCAGGGGGCACGAGCAGTTCTTC. Residues: CASSQTWGRGHEQFF.

The chain recombines TRBV18 with TRBJ2-5; D gene ambiguous. Trimming pared 2 bases from V and 2 bases from J, leaving 6 bases between. CDR3 size: 13 residues. The germline gives CDR1 KGHSH, CDR2 LQKENI. CDR3 loop: CASSPVQQETQYF. The CDR3 DNA is TGTGCCAGCTCACCAGTTCAGCAAGAGACCCAGTACTTC.

As concerns this clone: Its ends do not fully match the called genes, so a read error is possible. CDR3 in DNA: TGTACCAGTAGTATAGTGGGACTAGCGGGGGACAATGAGCAGTTCTTC. Translating gives CTSSIVGLAGDNEQFF. V usage is TRBV19 and J usage is TRBJ2-1, with TRBD2 matching over 14 bases. This CDR3 has 16 residues. Germline loops: CDR1 LNHDA, CDR2 SQIVND (reference sequence).

In this sample, this clone turned up many times. The chain is built from TRBV6-6 and TRBJ2-2, with TRBD1 matching 7 bases. CDR1 is MNHNY and CDR2 is SVGAGI in the germline V gene (reference sequence). The ends lost 7 bases at V and 0 bases at J; junction bases unmatched: 5. The CDR3 has 15 amino acids. Here the CDR3 reads CASTGGQANTGELFF. As DNA, the CDR3 is TGTGCCAGCACTGGAGGACAGGCGAACACCGGGGAGCTGTTTTTT.

This rearrangement joins TRBV3-1 (or the pseudogene TRBV3-2) to TRBJ1-1; the D gene is possibly TRBD1 (5 bases). V lost 0 bases and J lost 3, with 17 bases in between. Germline lookup yields CDR1 LGHDT and CDR2 YNNKEL (reference sequence). The CDR3 loop spans 17 amino acids. CDR3 sequence (DNA): TGTGCCAGCAGCCAAGAAGTTGGCAGGGCGGGGTACACTGAAGCTTTCTTT. Its translation: CASSQEVGRAGYTEAFF.

The chain has TRBV4-3 and TRBJ2-7; 11 bases are shared with TRBD2. The CDR3 is 15 residues long. CDR1 is LGHNA, CDR2 YSLEER, per germline. V was pared by 4 bases and J by 2 bases, with 4 bases of the junction left unmatched. The CDR3 loop is CASSLRLAGPYEQYF. CDR3 nucleotides: TGCGCCAGCAGCCTTAGACTAGCGGGACCCTACGAGCAGTACTTC.

J is TRBJ2-1 and V is TRBV2; 9 bases line up with TRBD2. With 7 bases clipped from V and 6 bases from J, the junction kept 4 bases outside the gene matches. The CDR3 has 13 residues. Germline CDR1 SNHLY, CDR2 FYNNEI. The CDR3 loop reads CASNQRGANEQFF. The CDR3 DNA follows: TGTGCCAGCAACCAGCGGGGGGCCAATGAGCAGTTCTTC.

V gene TRBV6-1 combines with J gene TRBJ2-3, with TRBD2 matching 7 bases. V gave up 4 bases and J gave up 0 bases; unmatched junction bases: 13. Germline CDR1 MNHNS, CDR2 SASEGT. The CDR3 runs to 18 residues. CDR3 sequence reads: CASSATFYSGASTDTQYF. The CDR3 bases are TGTGCCAGCAGTGCAACTTTTTACAGCGGGGCTAGCACAGATACGCAGTATTTT.

J is TRBJ2-3 and V is TRBV30; 7 nucleotides match TRBD1. CDR3 size: 14 residues. With V trimmed by 8 bases and J by 2 bases, 10 bases remained unmatched. The germline V gene has CDR1 GTSNPN and CDR2 SVGIG (reference sequence). The CDR3 DNA reads TGTGCCCAAGGGACAGAACCTTACACAGATACGCAGTATTTT. It codes for CAQGTEPYTDTQYF.

This clone was detected only a few times. This chain uses TRBV7-6 with TRBJ2-1, with D possibly matching TRBD1 (6 bases). The CDR3 spans 12 residues. Germline values: CDR1 SGHVS, CDR2 FNYEAQ. V lost 5 bases, J lost 9 bases, and 11 bases lay in between. DNA for the CDR3: TGTGCCAGCAGCGTACAGGGCAGTGAGCAGTTCTTC. Residues: CASSVQGSEQFF.

V gene TRBV5-1 combines with J gene TRBJ2-7; 9 bases agree with TRBD1. The CDR3 has 15 amino acids. The V and J ends lost 2 bases and 5 bases, in that order; junction bases with no gene match: 8. The germline CDR1 and CDR2 sequences are SGHRS and YFSETQ. CDR3 in DNA: TGCGCCAGCAGCTTTACCGGGACAGGGCTAAACGAGCAGTACTTC. Its translation is CASSFTGTGLNEQYF. The full variable domain, completed using reference TRBV5-1 and TRBJ2-7, is KAGVTQTPRYLIKTRGQQVTLSCSPISGHRSVSWYQQTPGQGLQFLFEYFSETQRNKGNFPGRFSGRQFSNSRSEMNVSTLELGDSALYLCASSFTGTGLNEQYFGPGTRLTVT.

This chain uses TRBV18 with TRBJ1-3; the D is unclear. Trimming left V 3 bases short and J 4 bases short, with 19 bases between. CDR3 length equals 17 residues. CDR1 is KGHSH and CDR2 is LQKENI in the germline V gene. CDR3 bases: TGTGCCAGCTCACCCTCGATCGGAGGAGAATCCGGAAACACCATATATTTT. Amino acids: CASSPSIGGESGNTIYF.

V and J are TRBV10-2 and TRBJ1-5; possibly TRBD1 for D (6 bases). Germline CDR1 and CDR2: WSHSY and SAAADI. The CDR3 has 14 amino acids. V gave up 2 bases and J gave up 6 bases, with 11 bases separating them. The CDR3 DNA reads as TGCGCCAGCAGTGAGCCACAGGGCCGTCAGCCCCAGCATTTT. Translated, it gives CASSEPQGRQPQHF.

The chain has TRBV27 and TRBJ1-1, with 8 bases that match TRBD1. CDR3 length: 13 residues. Germline V lookup: CDR1 MNHEY, CDR2 SMNVEV (reference sequence). J lost 6 bases, V lost 5 bases, and 5 bases had no gene match. For the CDR3, the DNA is TGTGCCAGCAGTATCAGGGGGCGGGCTGAAGCTTTCTTT. Its protein product is CASSIRGRAEAFF.

The chain links TRBV19 to TRBJ2-7; 8 bases match TRBD1. CDR3 length: 14 amino acids. CDR1 LNHDA and CDR2 SQIVND come from the germline V gene (reference sequence). With V trimmed by 1 base and J by 2 bases, 1 base remained unmatched. The CDR3 loop reads CASSIGTGPYEQYF. The DNA of the CDR3 is TGTGCCAGTAGTATAGGGACAGGGCCCTACGAGCAGTACTTC.

This clone appeared once. The chain uses TRBV19 and TRBJ2-1; TRBD2 aligns across 7 bases. The CDR3 covers 14 residues. The germline CDR1 and CDR2 sequences are LNHDA and SQIVND (reference sequence). V gave up 4 bases and J gave up 5 bases; unmatched junction bases: 5. The CDR3 loop is CASSRLAGNNEQFF. The CDR3 DNA reads as TGTGCCAGTAGTAGGTTAGCGGGCAACAATGAGCAGTTCTTC. Supplemented by reference TRBV19 and TRBJ2-1, the full variable domain reads DGGITQSPKYLFRKEGQNVTLSCEQNLNHDAMYWYRQDPGQGLRLIYYSQIVNDFQKGDIAEGYSVSREKKESFPLTVTSAQKNPTAFYLCASSRLAGNNEQFFGPGTRLTVL.

The chain links TRBV23-1 to TRBJ2-6; 10 bases line up with TRBD1. TRBV23-1 belongs to the ORF category, with a function that is uncertain. This CDR3 is 17 amino acids long. J gave up 0 bases and V 3 bases, and 2 bases lay outside the gene matches. The CDR3 loop is CASSQRDRGSGANVLTF. In DNA, the CDR3 is TGCGCCAGCAGTCAGAGGGACAGGGGCTCTGGGGCCAACGTCCTGACTTTC.

The chain has TRBV18 and TRBJ1-1, with D possibly matching TRBD1 (5 bases). Germline values: CDR1 KGHSH, CDR2 LQKENI. This CDR3 has 13 residues. V gave up 10 bases and J gave up 0 bases, with 12 bases separating them. The CDR3 loop is CATTQGVNTEAFF. The DNA of the CDR3 is TGTGCCACCACCCAGGGCGTGAACACTGAAGCTTTCTTT.

This clone was found a few times. V usage is TRBV10-3 and J usage is TRBJ1-2; 10 bases fit TRBD1. The germline V gene has CDR1 ENHRY and CDR2 SYGVKD. Losses at the gene ends were 2 bases for V and 5 bases for J; bases not matched to a gene: 5. CDR3 length: 15 amino acids. This chain's CDR3 is CAISEIKDRGYGYTF. The CDR3 DNA is TGTGCCATCAGTGAGATCAAGGACAGGGGGTATGGCTACACCTTC.

The chain links TRBV28 to TRBJ1-5; 10 bases agree with TRBD1. Looked up from germline, CDR1 is MDHEN and CDR2 is SYDVKM. The CDR3 consists of 18 residues. V shed 5 bases and J 2 bases; nucleotides not matched to a gene: 12. CDR3 loop: CASSRVVGQGVGNQPQHF. CDR3 bases: TGTGCCAGCAGTCGGGTCGTTGGACAGGGGGTCGGCAATCAGCCCCAGCATTTT.